This T cell receptor (beta chain) comes out of a study of human T cells and chemical hapten exposure. Study background: Patients, a majority of them female, were diagnosed with alopecia areata, totalis or universalis. Overall study results and limits: Having alopecia, donors may respond immunologically unlike healthy people. The study found expanded TCRs formed significantly more large CDR3 similarity clusters than controls. The count of PT1 expanded TCRs correlated positively with patch test score.

Points on this clonotype: Its specificity is unknown.

Via MiXCR, TCRdb re-called the RACE reads, giving one row per CDR3 protein. The table lists 250,000 to 300,000 distinct CDR3 sequences, 7.7% of them singletons. The CDR3 loop spans 11 amino acids. Germline CDR1 and CDR2: MNHNY and SVGAGI (reference sequence). Trimming stripped 7 bases from V and 7 bases from J, with 7 bases between. Regarding time point: pre-sensitization, week 0. The treatment is: therapeutic diphenylcyclopropenone sensitization with weekly scalp DPC. Sequences were derived from whole blood, sampled in connection with sensitization to the hapten diphenylcyclopropenone (DPC). V gene TRBV6-6 combines with J gene TRBJ2-2; D not resolved. The sequence derives from a young man with alopecia areata. Some clones in this sample may be carry-over from other donors' samples. CDR3 bases: TGTGCCAGCAACTACAACGGGGAGCTGTTTTTT. Amino acids: CASNYNGELFF.